Shown below are 19 T cell receptor beta chains from a single sample sequenced in a study of tissue T cells after allogeneic stem cell transplantation. Using immunoSEQ multiplex PCR, the repertoire was profiled, and TCRdb retains in-frame clones only, with some absent. The sample includes 8,000 to 8,500 clones, approximately 50% of them seen just once. As to time point: mouse harvest day 7 after allogeneic transplant. Each mouse received 10^7 T-cell-depleted marrow cells plus 10^6 splenic CD5+ T cells by tail vein. The sample was gut tissue. The receptors come from a female BALB/c mouse given C57BL/6 T cells with graft-versus-host disease after an allogeneic hematopoietic cell transplant.

To note about this clone: Gene names are the mouse ones. The read terminates 1 residue ahead of where the CDR3 ends, so the germline J gene completes it. The V call is TRBV3, the J call TRBJ1-5; weak D call: TRBD1 (6 bases). The ends were cut back, 5 bases at V and 0 bases at J, with 11 bases in the middle. The CDR3 spans 15 residues. Germline CDR1 SNHLY, CDR2 FYNGKV (reference sequence). This chain's CDR3 is CASSPGTYNNQAPLF. The CDR3 DNA, read in part, is TGTGCCAGCAGCCCCGGGACATATAACAACCAGGCTCCGCTT. Together with reference TRBV3 and TRBJ1-5, the CDR3 gives the full variable domain: GPKVLQIPSHQIIDMGQMVTLNCDPVSNHLYFYWYKQILGQQMEFLVNFYNGKVMEKSKLFKDQFSVERPDGSYFTLKIQPTALEDSAVYFCASSPGTYNNQAPLFGEGTRLSVL.

Regarding this clone: Gene and germline names: mouse. The observed sequence ends 1 residue before the CDR3 terminus, with the missing tail filled in from the germline J gene. The chain combines TRBV1 with TRBJ2-2; weak D call: TRBD1 (6 bases). This CDR3 has 16 residues. Trimming removed 1 base at V and 4 bases at J, with 13 bases between. The germline gives CDR1 NSQYPW, CDR2 LRSPGD (reference sequence). Incomplete CDR3 DNA: TGCACCTGCAGTGCAGCAGACAGGCCAGGCACCGGGCAGCTCTAC. Its protein product is CTCSAADRPGTGQLY. Given in full, the CDR3 is CTCSAADRPGTGQLYF. Complete variable domain (other parts from reference TRBV1 and TRBJ2-2): VTLLEQNPRWRLVPRGQAVNLRCILKNSQYPWMSWYQQDLQKQLQWLFTLRSPGDKEVKSLPGADYLATRVTDTELRLQVANMSQGRTLYCTCSAADRPGTGQLYFGEGSKLTVL.

In regard to this clone: All gene names here are mouse names. Read coverage stops 1 residue before the CDR3 terminus; the germline J gene supplies the remainder. The chain carries TRBV26 and TRBJ1-4; TRBD1 might be the D (5 bases). This CDR3 is built from 13 residues. The germline V gene has CDR1 KGHPV and CDR2 FQNQEV (reference sequence). V gave up 2 bases and J gave up 6 bases, with 7 bases separating them. This CDR3 reads CASSLGADERLFF. CDR3 DNA (partial): TGTGCCAGCAGTCTGGGGGCTGACGAAAGATTATTT. The variable domain in full, with the rest retrieved from reference TRBV26 and TRBJ1-4, is NSKVIQTPRYLVKGQGQKAKMRCIPEKGHPVVFWYQQNKNNEFKFLINFQNQEVLQQIDMTEKRFSAECPSNSPCSLEIQSSEAGDSALYLCASSLGADERLFFGHGTKLSVL.

This clone showed up just a few times. Genes here carry mouse names. The read terminates 1 residue before the CDR3 end, so the remaining end is supplied by the germline J gene. The gene calls are TRBV26 and TRBJ2-7; D gene unclear. The CDR3 extends over 12 amino acids. The germline V and J ends were trimmed by 2 bases and 3 bases, with 5 bases remaining between them. Germline CDR1 KGHPV, CDR2 FQNQEV (reference sequence). The DNA read from the CDR3 is TGTGCCAGCAGTCTGGAGGGCTATGAACAGTAC. Protein: CASSLEGYEQY. In full, the CDR3 reads CASSLEGYEQYF.

Turning to this clone: Each gene name is a mouse one. The DNA ends 1 residue before the CDR3 does, and the rest of the CDR3 is filled in from the germline J gene. J is TRBJ2-3 and V is TRBV3; no reliable D call. V was clipped by 4 bases and J by 5 bases, with 7 bases between them. The CDR3 loop spans 12 amino acids. Per the germline V gene, CDR1 is SNHLY and CDR2 is FYNGKV (reference sequence). The CDR3: CASSSRRETLYF. CDR3 bases read: TGTGCCAGCAGCTCCCGCCGAGAAACGCTGTAT.

As concerns this clone: Gene names and germline refer to mouse. From the germline J gene comes the end of the CDR3, since the read stops 1 residue before it. This chain joins TRBV3 and TRBJ1-3; a weak D match, TRBD1 (6 bases). This CDR3 has 13 amino acids. Trimming pared 6 bases from V and 4 bases from J, leaving 10 bases between. Germline V gene data show CDR1 as SNHLY and CDR2 as FYNGKV (reference sequence). This CDR3 reads CASRQGPGNTLYF. The CDR3 bases that were read are TGTGCCAGCAGACAGGGACCCGGAAATACGCTCTAT.

In this sample, this clone turned up once. Mouse germline and gene names are used. The CDR3 end is not reached by the read, which stops 1 residue before it; the germline J gene fills it in. The chain uses TRBV15 and TRBJ1-1, with D possibly TRBD1 on 6 matching bases. CDR3 length: 13 residues. The V gene lost 2 bases and the J gene lost 5 bases, with 9 bases spanning the gap. In germline, CDR1 is SGHND, CDR2 FRSKSL. The part of the CDR3 DNA that was read is TGTGCCAGCAGTTTAAGGCAGGGGACAGAAGTCTTC. Its protein product is CASSLRQGTEVF. The full CDR3 protein is CASSLRQGTEVFF.

As for this clone: The gene symbols are mouse symbols. The missing CDR3 end, 1 residue past where the read stops, is filled in from the germline J gene. The chain uses TRBV3 and TRBJ2-5; 7 nucleotides align to TRBD1. Germline CDR1 is SNHLY and CDR2 is FYNGKV (reference sequence). This CDR3 region has 12 residues. V was pared by 4 bases and J by 6 bases, with 1 base of the junction left unmatched. This CDR3 is CASSSQGDTQYF. The CDR3 bases that were read are TGTGCCAGCAGCTCACAGGGGGACACCCAGTAC.

A word on this clone: Mouse names are used for the genes. The sequence runs out 1 residue before the end of the CDR3; the remainder is reconstructed from the germline J gene. This chain connects TRBV19 to TRBJ2-1; TRBD1 might be the D (5 bases). The CDR3 sequence is 14 residues long. The V and J ends lost 6 bases and 3 bases respectively, with 13 bases between them. Germline values: CDR1 FNHDT, CDR2 SITEND (reference sequence). The DNA read from the CDR3 is TGTGCCAGCACCCAGGGTAGGGGCTATGCTGAGCAGTTC. It is translated as CASTQGRGYAEQF. The CDR3 in full is CASTQGRGYAEQFF.

On this clone itself: Any gene name here is a mouse gene name. The read stops 1 residue short of the end of the CDR3; the missing end is completed from the germline J gene. V is TRBV12-2 and J is TRBJ2-7, with no clear D. Between the trimmed V and J ends, which lost 0 bases and 7 bases, there was a span of 6 bases. The CDR3 has 11 residues. Germline CDR1 reads SGHLS; CDR2 reads HYDKME. The CDR3 region is CASSLGGEQYF. The DNA read from the CDR3 is TGTGCCAGCTCTCTCGGAGGAGAACAGTAC.

Comments on this clone: Germline and genes here are mouse. The read halts 1 residue ahead of the CDR3 end, with the missing end drawn from the germline J gene. The chain recombines TRBV23 with TRBJ2-7; the table's D call, TRBD2, has no DNA check behind it. The CDR3 extends over 13 amino acids. CDR1 is KGHTA, CDR2 FQNQQP, per germline. The CDR3 reads CSSRDWGSYEQYF. The DNA read from the CDR3 is TGCTCCAGCAGGGACTGGGGGTCCTATGAACAGTAC. The complete variable domain, with remaining parts taken from reference TRBV23 and TRBJ2-7, reads DAAVTQKPRYLIKMKGQEAEMKCIPEKGHTAVFWYQQKQSKELKFLIYFQNQQPLDQIDMVKERFSAVCPSSSLCSLGIRTCEAEDSALYLCSSRDWGSYEQYFGPGTRLTVL.

A remark on this clone: Gene names and germline refer to mouse. The read terminates 1 residue ahead of where the CDR3 ends, so the germline J gene completes it. The chain employs TRBV1 and TRBJ1-1, with a possible D match to TRBD1 (5 bases). CDR1 and CDR2 from the germline V gene are NSQYPW and LRSPGD (reference sequence). The CDR3 is made up of 14 amino acids. V lost 6 bases, J lost 3 bases, and 14 bases lay in between. The sequenced CDR3 bases are TGCACCTGCAGGAGGAGTGGGGCTGACACAGAAGTCTTC. This codes for CTCRRSGADTEVF. The entire CDR3 is CTCRRSGADTEVFF.

Turning to this clone: Mouse germline and gene names are used. The read ends 1 residue shy of where the CDR3 ends; the end is completed using the germline J gene. The genes are TRBV15 and TRBJ1-2; TRBD1 is a possible D gene (5 bases). Germline loops: CDR1 SGHND, CDR2 FRSKSL. V lost 3 bases to trimming and J lost 1 base, with 6 bases between them. CDR3 length: 13 amino acids. The part of the CDR3 DNA that was read is TGTGCCAGCAGTTTCGGGGGAAACTCCGACTACACC. It specifies CASSFGGNSDYT. The full CDR3 protein reads CASSFGGNSDYTF.

A note on this clone: The genes and germline here are from mouse. Read sequence stops 1 residue before the CDR3 end, and the germline J gene provides the missing end. The chain has TRBV19 and TRBJ2-4; 7 nucleotides align to TRBD1. Germline values: CDR1 FNHDT, CDR2 SITEND (reference sequence). The CDR3 consists of 14 residues. V lost 4 bases to trimming and J lost 6 bases; unmatched junction nucleotides: 8. CDR3 residues: CASSHYRGGNTLYF. CDR3 bases read: TGTGCCAGCAGTCATTACAGGGGAGGGAACACCTTGTAC.

With respect to this clone: Each gene name is a mouse one. The read ends 1 residue before the CDR3 terminus; that terminus is restored from the germline J gene. This sample also contains other DNA sequences that code for the same CDR3. The chain employs TRBV16 and TRBJ2-3; either TRBD1 or TRBD2 may fit D (5 bases each). The CDR3 length is 13 residues. The V gene's germline CDR1 is SGHSA and CDR2 FRNQAP. V lost 1 base and J 3 bases, leaving 5 bases between the germline ends. CDR3 region: CASSLGGAETLYF. The CDR3 DNA, read in part, is TGTGCAAGCAGCTTAGGGGGGGCAGAAACGCTGTAT.

Comments on this clone: Gene names denote mouse genes. Read coverage stops 1 residue before the CDR3 terminus; the germline J gene supplies the remainder. The chain uses TRBV13-3 and TRBJ1-2; no clear D. Germline V gives CDR1 NNHDY, CDR2 SYVADS. This CDR3 region has 14 residues. V lost 7 bases and J lost 0, with 13 bases in between. CDR3 residues: CASGASKSNSDYTF. The part of the CDR3 DNA that was read is TGTGCCAGCGGTGCCTCCAAATCAAACTCCGACTACACC.

To note about this clone: Gene names and germline refer to mouse. The CDR3 is cut off 1 residue early in the read; its end comes from the germline J gene. The chain couples TRBV26 to TRBJ1-1; tentatively, D is TRBD1 (5 bases). Trimming shortened V by 2 bases and J by 4 bases, and 11 bases separated the two germline ends. Germline assignment: CDR1 KGHPV and CDR2 FQNQEV (reference sequence). The CDR3 loop spans 14 amino acids. The part of the CDR3 DNA that was read is TGTGCCAGCAGTCTGGGAGGGGCTGGCACAGAAGTCTTC. Protein: CASSLGGAGTEVF. The entire CDR3 sequence reads CASSLGGAGTEVFF.

A few counts support this clone. Gene names and germline refer to mouse. The read ends 1 residue shy of where the CDR3 ends; the end is completed using the germline J gene. Other DNA sequences in this specimen translate into the identical CDR3. The rearrangement uses TRBV13-2 and TRBJ2-7; 8 nucleotides align to TRBD2. The junction had 2 bases not matched to a gene; V was cut back by 3 bases and J by 0 bases. The CDR3 contains 14 residues. CDR1 is NNHNN, CDR2 SYGAGS, per germline (reference sequence). Partial CDR3 DNA: TGTGCCAGCGGTGTGGGGGGGAGCTCCTATGAACAGTAC. As protein: CASGVGGSSYEQY. The full-length CDR3 reads as CASGVGGSSYEQYF.

Worth noting for this clone: The listed genes are named as in mouse. The read halts 1 residue ahead of the CDR3 end, with the missing end drawn from the germline J gene. The chain uses TRBV12-1 and TRBJ2-7, with TRBD2 matching 8 bases. Germline CDR1 SGHSN, CDR2 HYEKVE. The V gene end was trimmed by 1 base and the J gene end by 2 bases; junction bases not matched to a gene: 3. CDR3 length: 14 amino acids. Here the CDR3 reads CASSLWGGAYEQYF. The CDR3 DNA, read in part, is TGTGCCAGCTCTCTTTGGGGGGGGGCCTATGAACAGTAC. The variable domain in full, completed from reference TRBV12-1 and TRBJ2-7, reads DSGVVQSPRHIIKEKGGRSVLTCIPISGHSNVVWYQQTLGKELKFLIQHYEKVERDKGFLPSRFSVQQFDDYHSEMNMSALELEDSAMYFCASSLWGGAYEQYFGPGTRLTVL.